This record covers a single T cell receptor (beta chain). Its antigen is not known. CDR1 and CDR2 (germline): MGHRA, YSYEKL. Losses at the gene ends were 4 bases for V and 1 base for J; bases not matched to a gene: 5. The CDR3 is 16 amino acids. These data are taken from a study of T cells in localized non-small cell lung cancer. Overall study results and limits: Investigators sequenced only a single tumor region, leaving heterogeneity possible. A median of 57 clones ranked among the top 100 in tumor appeared in adjacent lung.

TCRdb's copy holds only in-frame clones and misses some; the assay was immunoSEQ multiplex PCR. In the table there are roughly 30,000 clones, about 91% of which are singletons. The receptor was derived from a female donor aged 60 or older with stage I lung adenocarcinoma. Sequencing used peripheral blood, obtained before any cancer treatment. The genes are TRBV4-1 and TRBJ2-1; TRBD1 matches 9 bases. The CDR3 protein is CASSRDRVGSYNEQFF. As DNA, the CDR3 is TGCGCCAGCAGCCGGGACAGGGTGGGATCCTACAATGAGCAGTTCTTC.